This T cell receptor (beta chain) was obtained from a study of T cell responses to AZD1222 COVID-19 vaccine. Study-wide context: Samples with a second dose at about 4 or about 12 weeks were pooled together. General study results and limits: Vaccine-associated CD4 TCRs spanned spike, dominant at 160-218 and 743-854. The number of AZD1222 recipients seropositive at baseline was only five or six.

Assay used: immunoSEQ multiplex PCR; TCRdb lists only in-frame clones, some missing. The sample contains approximately 100,000 clones, 92% of which appear only once. The CDR3 consists of 14 residues. CDR1 is SGHRS and CDR2 is YFSETQ in the germline V gene. Deletions cut 0 bases from V and 5 bases from J, with 8 bases between. As concerns this clone: No antigen is known for it.

The source is an adult in good health. The chain carries TRBV5-1 and TRBJ1-4; weak D call: TRBD1 (5 bases). The starting material was peripheral blood, obtained on day 0 of AZD1222 vaccination. The CDR3 sequence: CASSLGQGNEKLFF. The CDR3 nucleotides are TGCGCCAGCAGCTTGGGGCAGGGAAATGAAAAACTGTTTTTT.